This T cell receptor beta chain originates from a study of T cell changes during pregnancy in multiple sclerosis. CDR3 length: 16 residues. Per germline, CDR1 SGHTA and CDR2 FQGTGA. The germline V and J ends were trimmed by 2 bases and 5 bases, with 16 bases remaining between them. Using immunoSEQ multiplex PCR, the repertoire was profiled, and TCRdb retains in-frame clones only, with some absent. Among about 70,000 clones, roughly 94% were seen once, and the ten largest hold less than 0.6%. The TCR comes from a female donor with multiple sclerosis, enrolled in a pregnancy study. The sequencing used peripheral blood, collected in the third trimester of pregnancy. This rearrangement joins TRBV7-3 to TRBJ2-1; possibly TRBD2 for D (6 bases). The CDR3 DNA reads TGTGCCAGCAGCTTATTTGGTCCGGGACTGAACAATGAGCAGTTCTTC. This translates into CASSLFGPGLNNEQFF.